A selection of T cell receptor beta chains follows, all from one sample in a study of T cell responses to AZD1222 COVID-19 vaccine. Data came from immunoSEQ multiplex PCR; TCRdb stores just in-frame clones and leaves some out. Here the sample spans over 65,000 clones, 92% being singletons. Sequencing used peripheral blood, obtained on day 0 of MenACWY control vaccination. These receptors all come from an adult in good health. Each CDR3 is given with its conserved first and last residue. The size of a clone is reported for some rows only, either as once, few or many, or as a class for expanded clones.

size	V	CDR3
few	TRBV15	CATSTGQGSTDEQFF
.	TRBV5-4	CASSLEGTGVNYGYTF
once	TRBV7-6	CASSSYGQGATDTQYF
.	TRBV7-2	CASSVAPSGSREQYF
.	TRBV28	CASTPGGENNEQFF
.	TRBV10-3	CAIRGTSPDEAFF
once	TRBV6-5	CASSYSTGQGKNIQYF
.	TRBV9	CASSPTPGGLAGGRGTGELFF
.	TRBV2	CASIDGAKNIQYF
.	TRBV4-2	CASSQEVSSLNEQFF
.	TRBV5-1	CASSPGGDQPQHF
.	TRBV6-5	CASSLDRMDTGELFF
.	TRBV5-8	CAIPNAGGLQETQYF
once	TRBV7-2	CASSLHGQIYGYTF
once	TRBV28	CASSQGATQYF
.	TRBV28	CASSQPRGVLGYTF
.	TRBV6-5	CASSYSGGWTEAFF
.	TRBV29-1	CSVDRVGQETQYF
.	TRBV18	CASWIGGSGANVLTF
.	TRBV27	CASSYLDKPRNEQFF
.	TRBV28	CASSKERVNTDTQYF
.	TRBV11-2	CASSLASTPTVEKLFF